Listed here are 29 T cell receptor beta chains from one sample, sequenced in a study of blood T cell repertoires in COVID-19. The table came from immunoSEQ multiplex PCR; TCRdb's copy has only in-frame clones and leaves some out. The table has 98,000 or so clones, about 89% seen once. The sample was peripheral blood. These receptors all stem from a human donor in a cohort sampled during active COVID-19.

The rearrangement links TRBV9 to TRBJ2-7; 7 positions agree with TRBD1. Germline V gene sequence: CDR1 SGDLS, CDR2 YYNGEE. V was clipped by 3 bases and J by 3 bases; unmatched bases: 6. The CDR3 runs to 14 residues. CDR3 sequence reads: CASSEGQLDYEQYF. In DNA, the CDR3 is TGTGCCAGCAGCGAGGGACAGTTAGACTACGAGCAGTACTTC. Drawing the rest from reference TRBV9 and TRBJ2-7, the complete variable domain is DSGVTQTPKHLITATGQRVTLRCSPRSGDLSVYWYQQSLDQGLQFLIQYYNGEERAKGNILERFSAQQFPDLHSELNLSSLELGDSALYFCASSEGQLDYEQYFGPGTRLTVT.

This sequence joins TRBV5-4 and TRBJ2-5; D unclear. Trimming pared 0 bases from V and 2 bases from J, leaving 8 bases between. The CDR3 is 14 amino acids. Germline V CDR1 and CDR2: SGHNT, YYREEE (reference sequence). The CDR3 spells CASSLVGGQETQYF. As DNA, the CDR3 is TGTGCCAGCAGCTTGGTCGGCGGTCAAGAGACCCAGTACTTC.

The chain couples TRBV30 to TRBJ2-1, with 11 bases lining up with TRBD2. The CDR3 has 17 amino acids. Germline values: CDR1 GTSNPN, CDR2 SVGIG (reference sequence). Trimming cost V 0 bases and J 4 bases; bases outside gene matches: 8. The CDR3 loop reads CAWSVRVAGGQYNEQFF. The CDR3, as DNA: TGTGCCTGGAGTGTACGAGTAGCGGGGGGGCAGTACAATGAGCAGTTCTTC.

V gene TRBV2 combines with J gene TRBJ1-4; D is unclear. The length of the CDR3 is 15 residues. Germline V gene data show CDR1 as SNHLY and CDR2 as FYNNEI. The ends were cut back, 5 bases at V and 0 bases at J, with 10 bases in the middle. The CDR3 nucleotides read TGTGCCAGCAGTACTCAAAAGACAACTAATGAAAAACTGTTTTTT. Protein: CASSTQKTTNEKLFF.

This clone was recorded only once. This chain links TRBV29-1 with TRBJ1-2; no clear D. CDR3 length: 13 residues. Trimming removed 1 base from V and 1 base from J, with 7 bases in between. Germline V gene sequence: CDR1 SQVTM, CDR2 ANQGSEA. CDR3 sequence: CSVEGRNNYGYTF. CDR3 in DNA: TGCAGCGTTGAAGGGCGGAATAACTATGGCTACACCTTC.

This clone was counted only a few times. This rearrangement joins TRBV2 to TRBJ1-6, with no clear D. The CDR3 runs to 14 residues. V was clipped by 5 bases and J by 8 bases, with 13 bases between them. The germline V gene has CDR1 SNHLY and CDR2 FYNNEI. CDR3 DNA: TGTGCCAGCAGTTCTAGGACTGGGGATTCACCCCTCCACTTT. Its translation is CASSSRTGDSPLHF.

The chain recombines TRBV6-2 or TRBV6-3 with TRBJ1-5, with D perhaps TRBD1 (5 bases). The V gene lost 0 bases and the J gene lost 5 bases, with 8 bases spanning the gap. This CDR3 has 14 amino acids. The germline CDR1 and CDR2 sequences are MNHEY and SVGEGT. The CDR3 bases are TGTGCCAGCAGTTACTCGGTCAGGGATCAGCCCCAGCATTTT. Amino acid sequence: CASSYSVRDQPQHF.

The gene calls are TRBV6-4 and TRBJ1-1; TRBD1 is a possible D gene (6 bases). The germline V gene has CDR1 MRHNA and CDR2 SNTAGT. The CDR3 length is 14 residues. V gave up 4 bases and J gave up 4 bases, with 13 bases separating them. In DNA form, the CDR3 reads TGTGCCAGCAGTGTCAAGATAGGGGGCACTGAAGCTTTCTTT. This translates into CASSVKIGGTEAFF.

The chain is built from TRBV18 and TRBJ1-4; maybe TRBD1 (5 bases). V was trimmed by 6 bases and J by 4 bases, leaving 6 bases between them. CDR3 length: 12 amino acids. Germline V gives CDR1 KGHSH, CDR2 LQKENI. The CDR3 bases are TGTGCCAGCTCCCAGGGTAATGAAAAACTGTTTTTT. It translates to CASSQGNEKLFF.

V and J are TRBV6-7 and TRBJ2-2; the match to TRBD1 covers 9 bases. TRBV6-7 carries the ORF label, with uncertain function. The CDR3 has 17 amino acids. With V trimmed by 9 bases and J by 6 bases, 17 bases remained unmatched. The chain's CDR3 is CASNTGTGSMEAGELFF. In nucleotides, the CDR3 is TGTGCCAGTAATACCGGGACAGGGTCGATGGAGGCCGGGGAGCTGTTTTTT.

This clone was seen a few times. V and J are TRBV5-5 and TRBJ1-5; D may be TRBD1 (5 bases). Trimming stripped 0 bases from V and 4 bases from J, with 11 bases between. Germline CDR1 SGHKS, CDR2 YYEKEE (reference sequence). The CDR3 covers 15 residues. This chain's CDR3 is CASSLVIGANQPQHF. CDR3 coding DNA: TGTGCCAGCAGCTTGGTGATAGGGGCTAATCAGCCCCAGCATTTT.

The chain links TRBV4-2 to TRBJ2-1; 10 nucleotides align to TRBD2. CDR1 LGHNA and CDR2 YNFKEQ come from the germline V gene. The CDR3 is made up of 15 amino acids. Losses at the gene ends were 4 bases for V and 5 bases for J; bases not matched to a gene: 5. CDR3 amino acids: CASSPGLAGDNEQFF. The CDR3 DNA reads TGTGCCAGCAGCCCCGGCCTAGCGGGAGACAATGAGCAGTTCTTC.

This rearrangement joins TRBV28 to TRBJ2-1; D is ambiguous. CDR1 and CDR2 (germline): MDHEN, SYDVKM. This CDR3 is 13 amino acids long. V was shortened by 3 bases and J by 4 bases, with 7 bases between the two germline ends. CDR3 nucleotides: TGTGCCAGCAGTTTTCAGGCGTACAATGAGCAGTTCTTC. Its translation is CASSFQAYNEQFF.

The rearrangement joins TRBV5-8 to TRBJ2-1; TRBD1 agrees at 7 bases. The V gene's germline CDR1 is SGHTS and CDR2 YDEGEE. V shed 5 bases and J 3 bases; nucleotides not matched to a gene: 5. The CDR3 extends over 14 amino acids. CDR3 nucleotides: TGTGCCAGCAGATCCGGGACAGACTACAATGAGCAGTTCTTC. Translated: CASRSGTDYNEQFF. The full variable domain, completed using reference TRBV5-8 and TRBJ2-1, is EAGVTQSPTHLIKTRGQQATLRCSPISGHTSVYWYQQALGLGLQFLLWYDEGEERNRGNFPPRFSGRQFPNYSSELNVNALELEDSALYLCASRSGTDYNEQFFGPGTRLTVL.

The chain employs TRBV27 and TRBJ2-7; 8 bases agree with TRBD1. The trim removed 6 bases at V and 0 bases at J, leaving 7 bases unmatched. The CDR3 sequence is 15 residues long. Germline loops: CDR1 MNHEY, CDR2 SMNVEV (reference sequence). The chain's CDR3 is CASRPTGGSSYEQYF. The CDR3 nucleotides read TGTGCCAGCAGACCCACAGGGGGTAGCTCCTACGAGCAGTACTTC.

V is TRBV7-8 and J is TRBJ2-3, with 10 bases fitting TRBD1. Germline V gene lookup returns CDR1 SGHVS and CDR2 FQNEAQ. The CDR3 length is 18 residues. V lost 2 bases and J lost 3; bases outside the gene matches: 11. In DNA form, the CDR3 reads TGTGCCAGCAGCTTACCGGGGAGGTGGGGACAGGGGACAGATACGCAGTATTTT. It encodes CASSLPGRWGQGTDTQYF.

The chain is built from TRBV6-1 and TRBJ2-1, with 10 positions matching TRBD2. Trimming at V came to 2 bases and at J to 15 bases, leaving 4 bases not matched to a gene. The CDR3 contains 12 residues. Germline CDR1 is MNHNS and CDR2 is SASEGT. CDR3 loop: CASSEFLAGVFF. The CDR3 DNA is TGTGCCAGCAGTGAATTCCTAGCGGGGGTGTTCTTC.

The J gene is TRBJ1-3, the V gene TRBV27; D is unresolved. Trimming took off 5 bases at V and 0 bases at J, with 8 bases between the two ends. The CDR3 is 14 residues long. Germline CDR1 and CDR2: MNHEY and SMNVEV (reference sequence). Here the CDR3 DNA reads TGTGCCAGCAGTGGCACCCCCTCTGGAAACACCATATATTTT. It encodes CASSGTPSGNTIYF.

The rearrangement joins TRBV3-1 (or the pseudogene TRBV3-2) to TRBJ1-5; tentative D call: TRBD1 (5 bases). The CDR3 totals 15 residues. Germline CDR1 and CDR2: LGHDT and YNNKEL (reference sequence). V was pared by 0 bases and J by 9 bases, with 15 bases between. The CDR3 DNA is TGTGCCAGCAGCCAAGATCTCGGGGGAATGCGGCCCCAGCATTTT. Translating it yields CASSQDLGGMRPQHF.

The rearrangement links TRBV10-1 to TRBJ2-3; 9 positions agree with TRBD2. Germline V lookup: CDR1 WNHNN, CDR2 SYGVQD (reference sequence). CDR3 size: 17 residues. Trimming removed 7 bases from V and 1 base from J; junction bases left unmatched: 12. CDR3 residues: CASNPTSGTRGTDTQYF. The DNA for the CDR3 is TGCGCCAGCAATCCGACTAGCGGAACGAGGGGCACAGATACGCAGTATTTT.

This chain joins TRBV6-5 and TRBJ2-1, with 7 positions matching TRBD2. V lost 8 bases, J lost 0 bases, and 7 bases stayed unmatched. This CDR3 has 15 amino acids. Germline V lookup: CDR1 MNHEY, CDR2 SVGAGI. CDR3 protein: CASGLAVDSYNEQFF. CDR3 coding DNA: TGTGCCAGCGGGCTAGCGGTTGACTCCTACAATGAGCAGTTCTTC.

This chain joins TRBV28 and TRBJ2-4; tentative D call: TRBD1 (6 bases). V was cut by 6 bases and J by 9 bases, with 18 bases left in between. Germline assignment: CDR1 MDHEN and CDR2 SYDVKM. This CDR3 region has 14 residues. CDR3 sequence: CASSRGTSAGIQYF. CDR3 sequence (DNA): TGTGCCAGCAGCCGAGGGACATCGGCGGGCATTCAGTACTTC.

The J gene is TRBJ2-5, the V gene TRBV5-1; TRBD2 aligns across 11 bases. The CDR3 is 14 amino acids. Germline V gene data show CDR1 as SGHRS and CDR2 as YFSETQ. Trimming at V came to 5 bases and at J to 7 bases, leaving 7 bases not matched to a gene. The CDR3 DNA sequence: TGCGCCAGCAGTTCAACCGGGACTAGCGGGACCCAGTACTTC. This sequence encodes CASSSTGTSGTQYF.

The V gene is TRBV11-3, the J gene TRBJ2-3; 10 bases fit TRBD1. This CDR3 is 17 amino acids long. V dropped 2 bases and J dropped 5; count of bases not matched to a gene: 10. Germline loops: CDR1 SGHNT, CDR2 YENEEA. For the CDR3, the DNA is TGTGCCAGCAGCTTATTTGGACAGGGGGGAGGACAAGATACGCAGTATTTT. This sequence encodes CASSLFGQGGGQDTQYF.

The rearrangement links TRBV5-4 to TRBJ2-1; D perhaps matches TRBD1 (5 bases). The CDR3 is 18 amino acids. The germline V and J ends were trimmed by 4 bases and 8 bases, with 28 bases remaining between them. Looked up from germline, CDR1 is SGHNT and CDR2 is YYREEE (reference sequence). The CDR3 coding sequence is TGTGCCAGCAGCCGCGGCACAGGACCCATATCTTGGTATGATGAGCAGTTCTTC. This sequence encodes CASSRGTGPISWYDEQFF.

The chain is built from TRBV5-1 and TRBJ2-6; 8 bases agree with TRBD1. Germline V gene sequence: CDR1 SGHRS, CDR2 YFSETQ. Trimming removed 4 bases from V and 2 bases from J; junction bases left unmatched: 14. The CDR3 length is 19 residues. The CDR3 DNA reads as TGCGCCAGCAGCATGAACGTCCAGGGGGCTTTTCCTGGGGCCAACGTCCTGACTTTC. It encodes CASSMNVQGAFPGANVLTF.

This chain's CDR3 is CASSGLGYGYTF. The CDR3 DNA sequence: TGTGCCAGCAGCGGACTGGGCTATGGCTACACCTTC. This sequence joins TRBV5-4 and TRBJ1-2; D not resolved. Trimming cost V 4 bases and J 4 bases, with 8 bases left between them. This CDR3 has 12 amino acids. CDR1 is SGHNT and CDR2 is YYREEE in the germline V gene (reference sequence).

This chain joins TRBV7-9 and TRBJ2-1; 12 bases align to TRBD2. Germline lookup yields CDR1 SEHNR and CDR2 FQNEAQ (reference sequence). The V segment lost 4 bases and the J segment 8 bases; nucleotides outside the gene matches: 12. The CDR3 has 17 amino acids. CDR3 region: CASSYPKLAGGRDEQFF. The CDR3 nucleotides read TGTGCCAGCAGCTATCCGAAACTAGCGGGAGGACGCGATGAGCAGTTCTTC. Using reference TRBV7-9 and TRBJ2-1 for the parts outside the CDR3, the full variable domain is DTGVSQNPRHKITKRGQNVTFRCDPISEHNRLYWYRQTLGQGPEFLTYFQNEAQLEKSRLLSDRFSAERPKGSFSTLEIQRTEQGDSAMYLCASSYPKLAGGRDEQFFGPGTRLTVL.

The V and J genes are TRBV4-1 and TRBJ2-1; 7 bases map to TRBD2. The germline V gene has CDR1 MGHRA and CDR2 YSYEKL. The CDR3 has 17 amino acids. Losses at the gene ends were 3 bases for V and 4 bases for J; bases not matched to a gene: 12. The CDR3 coding sequence is TGCGCCAGCAGCCACGGCATAGCGGGCGCCAGGTACAATGAGCAGTTCTTC. Its translation is CASSHGIAGARYNEQFF.